This passage covers 18 T cell receptor beta chains from one sample sequenced in a study of blood T cells in healthy people across ages. Primers used in a second PCR of roughly 7 to 11 cycles were a sample-barcoded 5' primer and a J-beta primer mix. TCRdb ran MiXCR on the 5' RACE reads and lists one entry per CDR3 protein. The sample contains 980,000 or so distinct CDR3 sequences, 48% of which appear only once. The sequenced sample consisted of blood. The receptors stem from a man aged 25-45 years in good health.

This sequence joins TRBV18 and TRBJ2-3; D remains unclear. Germline lookup yields CDR1 KGHSH and CDR2 LQKENI. The length of the CDR3 is 13 residues. V lost 0 bases and J lost 4, with 5 bases in between. DNA of the CDR3: TGTGCCAGCTCACCACCGCCGGCAGATACGCAGTATTTT. Protein sequence: CASSPPPADTQYF. The variable domain in full, with the rest retrieved from reference TRBV18 and TRBJ2-3, is NAGVMQNPRHLVRRRGQEARLRCSPMKGHSHVYWYRQLPEEGLKFMVYLQKENIIDESGMPKERFSAEFPKEGPSILRIQQVVRGDSAAYFCASSPPPADTQYFGPGTRLTVL.

This clonotype came up a few times. The chain links TRBV20-1 to TRBJ1-2; D call uncertain. Germline CDR1 and CDR2: DFQATT and SNEGSKA (reference sequence). V gave up 0 bases and J gave up 4 bases, with 18 bases separating them. This CDR3 is 16 amino acids long. The CDR3 nucleotides read TGCAGTGCTAGAGACATCAATCCGCCATCTGGCTATGGCTACACCTTC. It translates to CSARDINPPSGYGYTF.

V gene TRBV7-9 combines with J gene TRBJ2-4, with TRBD2 identical over 10 bases. The germline V gene has CDR1 SEHNR and CDR2 FQNEAQ (reference sequence). The V gene end was trimmed by 10 bases and the J gene end by 8 bases; junction bases not matched to a gene: 11. This CDR3 region has 14 residues. CDR3 amino acids: CANERASGGYIQYF. In nucleotides, the CDR3 is TGTGCCAACGAGCGGGCTAGCGGGGGTTACATTCAGTACTTC.

The chain uses TRBV4-1 and TRBJ2-3; 11 nucleotides align to TRBD2. The CDR3 contains 17 residues. The junction had 6 bases not matched to a gene; V was cut back by 2 bases and J by 2 bases. Germline CDR1 reads MGHRA; CDR2 reads YSYEKL. This chain's CDR3 is CASSQPRLAGPTDTQYF. The CDR3 DNA is TGCGCCAGCAGCCAACCGCGACTAGCGGGGCCCACAGATACGCAGTATTTT.

The chain joins TRBV5-1 to TRBJ2-5; no reliable D call. The CDR3 runs 13 residues. Germline CDR1 reads SGHRS; CDR2 reads YFSETQ. V shed 4 bases and J shed 1 base, with 8 bases lying between them. DNA of the CDR3: TGCGCCAGCAGCCCCGTACCCCAAGAGACCCAGTACTTC. Its protein is CASSPVPQETQYF.

The rearrangement links TRBV27 to TRBJ2-7; 8 nucleotides match TRBD1. V lost 7 bases, J lost 1 base, and 9 bases stayed unmatched. Germline CDR1 and CDR2: MNHEY and SMNVEV (reference sequence). The CDR3 contains 15 residues. This CDR3 reads CASIRATGGSYEQYF. CDR3 nucleotides: TGTGCCAGCATTCGGGCTACAGGGGGTTCCTACGAGCAGTACTTC.

This clonotype was picked up a small number of times. V is TRBV20-1 and J is TRBJ2-6; weak D call: TRBD1 (6 bases). Germline loops: CDR1 DFQATT, CDR2 SNEGSKA (reference sequence). V shed 5 bases and J shed 0 bases, with 17 bases lying between them. The CDR3 totals 17 residues. CDR3 sequence (DNA): TGCAGTGCTCTTCCTGGGACACGTCCCTCTGGGGCCAACGTCCTGACTTTC. This encodes CSALPGTRPSGANVLTF.

The chain has TRBV7-9 and TRBJ1-1; D is perhaps TRBD1 (6 bases). The length of the CDR3 is 16 residues. The V end was cut by 6 bases, the J end by 4 bases, with 21 bases between. CDR1 SEHNR and CDR2 FQNEAQ come from the germline V gene (reference sequence). The CDR3 DNA follows: TGTGCCAGCAGAAAGACGGGGGGCTTTGGGGGCACTGAAGCTTTCTTT. It codes for CASRKTGGFGGTEAFF. Full variable domain (rest looked up from reference TRBV7-9 and TRBJ1-1): DTGVSQNPRHKITKRGQNVTFRCDPISEHNRLYWYRQTLGQGPEFLTYFQNEAQLEKSRLLSDRFSAERPKGSFSTLEIQRTEQGDSAMYLCASRKTGGFGGTEAFFGQGTRLTVV.

This clonotype occurred many times. The J gene is TRBJ1-1, the V gene TRBV3-1, with a tentative D call TRBD1 (5 bases). Deletions cut 0 bases from V and 4 bases from J, with 9 bases between. This CDR3 spans 14 amino acids. Germline V CDR1 and CDR2: LGHDT, YNNKEL (reference sequence). This CDR3 is CASSQDTGGTEAFF. The DNA of the CDR3 is TGTGCCAGCAGCCAAGACACGGGGGGCACTGAAGCTTTCTTT.

V and J are TRBV3-1 and TRBJ2-4, with D possibly matching TRBD1 (6 bases). This CDR3 has 18 residues. Germline V CDR1 and CDR2: LGHDT, YNNKEL (reference sequence). Trimming shortened V by 3 bases and J by 2 bases, and 20 bases separated the two germline ends. The CDR3 region has the DNA TGTGCCAGCAGCCACATCGCTGGTGCTAGGGGGTCCAAAAACATTCAGTACTTC. This gives the protein CASSHIAGARGSKNIQYF. The full variable domain, in which reference TRBV3-1 and TRBJ2-4 provide the parts outside the CDR3, is DTAVSQTPKYLVTQMGNDKSIKCEQNLGHDTMYWYKQDSKKFLKIMFSYNNKELIINETVPNRFSPKSPDKAHLNLHINSLELGDSAVYFCASSHIAGARGSKNIQYFGAGTRLSVL.

The gene calls are TRBV4-1 and TRBJ2-5, with 10 bases matching TRBD2. The J call could be wrong; TRBJ2-7 is a better fit for the DNA end. The CDR3 loop spans 16 amino acids. The germline V gene has CDR1 MGHRA and CDR2 YSYEKL. Here the CDR3 reads CASSQEWLAGALEQYF. CDR3 DNA: TGCGCCAGCAGCCAAGAATGGCTAGCGGGGGCCCTCGAGCAGTACTTC.

This clonotype was found a few times. The chain combines TRBV10-3 with TRBJ2-7; unclear D gene. Germline CDR1 is ENHRY and CDR2 is SYGVKD. The V end lost 3 bases, the J end lost 1 base, and 7 bases lay between the germline ends. The CDR3 totals 13 residues. CDR3 DNA sequence: TGTGCCATCAGTGAAGTGGGATCCTACGAGCAGTACTTC. Amino acids: CAISEVGSYEQYF.

This chain uses TRBV6-2 or TRBV6-3 with TRBJ1-5; TRBD1 aligns across 8 bases. The ends lost 2 bases at V and 6 bases at J; junction bases unmatched: 12. Germline assignment: CDR1 MNHEY and CDR2 SVGEGT. This CDR3 region has 17 residues. In DNA, the CDR3 is TGTGCCAGCAGTTACATCTCGGACAGGGCAAATCGTCAGCCCCAGCATTTT. Amino acid sequence: CASSYISDRANRQPQHF.

The rearrangement uses TRBV27 and TRBJ2-1; perhaps TRBD1 as D (5 bases). This CDR3 region has 14 residues. V was shortened by 0 bases and J by 7 bases, with 10 bases between the two germline ends. The V gene's germline CDR1 is MNHEY and CDR2 SMNVEV (reference sequence). CDR3: CASSLSARANEQFF. CDR3 DNA sequence: TGTGCCAGCAGTTTATCGGCCAGGGCGAATGAGCAGTTCTTC.

V and J are TRBV9 and TRBJ2-3; 8 bases agree with TRBD1. Germline V gene lookup returns CDR1 SGDLS and CDR2 YYNGEE. The CDR3 runs 16 residues. J lost 3 bases, V lost 0 bases, and 6 bases had no gene match. The CDR3, as DNA: TGTGCCAGCAGCGTAGGATCTACAGGGGGGACAGATACGCAGTATTTT. This gives the protein CASSVGSTGGTDTQYF.

The J gene is TRBJ2-7, the V gene TRBV30, with D perhaps assigned TRBD1 or TRBD2 (5 bases each). V was trimmed by 5 bases and J by 1 base, leaving 15 bases between them. The CDR3 spans 14 residues. Germline V gene data show CDR1 as GTSNPN and CDR2 as SVGIG (reference sequence). Here the CDR3 reads CAWSRRGESYEQYF. The CDR3 DNA follows: TGTGCCTGGTCTCGGAGAGGGGAATCCTACGAGCAGTACTTC.

The V call is TRBV2, the J call TRBJ1-2; the match to TRBD1 covers 8 bases. The CDR3 runs to 17 residues. J lost 8 bases, V lost 4 bases, and 18 bases had no gene match. CDR1 and CDR2 from the germline V gene are SNHLY and FYNNEI. The CDR3 DNA reads TGTGCCAGCAGTGTTTCGTCGGACAGGGACGTCGATGGGGGCTACACCTTC. This gives the protein CASSVSSDRDVDGGYTF.

This clonotype has just a few counts. The chain carries TRBV7-6 and TRBJ1-6; D might be TRBD1 (6 bases). Trimming shortened V by 1 base and J by 7 bases, and 11 bases separated the two germline ends. Germline lookup yields CDR1 SGHVS and CDR2 FNYEAQ. The CDR3 length is 15 residues. The CDR3 sequence: CASSLVGDINSPLHF. In nucleotides, the CDR3 is TGTGCCAGCAGCTTAGTTGGGGACATCAATTCACCCCTCCACTTT.